This T cell receptor beta chain was sequenced in a study of beta chain features in type 1 diabetes. Study in general: Researchers looked at fewer than 110 million sorted cells across all samples. Study-level points and caveats: Type 1 diabetes patients had moderately but significantly shorter TCRB CDR3s in all four CD4+ subsets.

This clone appeared many times. As yet, its antigen is unknown. Isolation of CD4+ naive, central memory, regulatory and stem cell-like memory cells was achieved by sorting via CD45RO/CCR7/CD25/CD127/CD95/CD27. The CDR3 contains 16 residues. Germline V gene lookup returns CDR1 SEHNR and CDR2 FQNEAQ (reference sequence). V dropped 4 bases and J dropped 7; count of bases not matched to a gene: 13. TCRB transcripts that were expressed got sequenced, as all of the isolated RNA had been reverse transcribed. This table comes from immunoSEQ multiplex PCR, and its TCRdb copy is limited to in-frame clones, with some not included. The table records roughly 400,000 clones, 9.5% to 10% of them present only once.

The clonotype originates from a man aged 25 to 40 with type 1 diabetes. The material sequenced was central memory CD4+ T cells from blood. This chain uses TRBV7-9 with TRBJ1-2; 9 bases agree with TRBD1. The CDR3 DNA follows: TGTGCCAGCAGCTCCGCGGGACAGGGAATATCGGGTGGCTACACCTTC. Translation: CASSSAGQGISGGYTF.